What follows are 31 T cell receptor beta chains derived from one specimen sequenced in a study of T-cell memory formation after mild COVID-19. TCRdb re-derived calls from the 5' RACE reads in MiXCR, one entry per CDR3 protein. The data contain some 350,000 distinct CDR3 sequences, about an eighth of them singletons. Source material: PBMCs or a T cell subset sorted from them (not recorded which). Receptors were obtained from a man between 18 and 35 years old who had mild COVID-19 (a few samples of this study predate the infection). Cell type and time point are not known.

This clonotype was found once. V and J are TRBV24-1 and TRBJ2-3; D might be TRBD1 (7 bases). The V gene lost 5 bases and the J gene lost 0 bases, with 17 bases spanning the gap. This CDR3 is 17 amino acids long. The germline CDR1 and CDR2 sequences are KGHDR and SFDVKD. The CDR3 spells CATSGIPQGTSTDTQYF. CDR3 coding DNA: TGTGCCACCAGTGGCATCCCACAGGGGACTAGCACAGATACGCAGTATTTT.

This clonotype has more than one count but fewer than ten. This chain connects TRBV20-1 to TRBJ2-1; 8 positions agree with TRBD2. Per germline, CDR1 DFQATT and CDR2 SNEGSKA (reference sequence). The CDR3 sequence is 14 residues long. V shed 6 bases, J shed 4 bases, and the junction held 8 bases outside the gene matches. The CDR3 spells CSATRGGPYNEQFF. CDR3 DNA: TGCAGTGCAACCCGCGGGGGGCCTTACAATGAGCAGTTCTTC.

Here the CDR3 reads CASSPRGDGGFTDTQYF. In nucleotides, the CDR3 is TGCGCCAGCAGCCCCCGTGGGGACGGGGGGTTCACAGATACGCAGTATTTT. This chain connects TRBV4-3 to TRBJ2-3; 7 nucleotides agree with TRBD2. Germline V gene lookup returns CDR1 LGHNA and CDR2 YSLEER. J lost 2 bases, V lost 4 bases, and 12 bases had no gene match. This CDR3 is built from 17 residues.

The sample holds a few counts of this clonotype. V usage is TRBV7-3 and J usage is TRBJ2-1, with 12 nucleotides matching TRBD2. This CDR3 has 15 residues. Looked up from germline, CDR1 is SGHTA and CDR2 is FQGTGA. The ends lost 5 bases at V and 6 bases at J; junction bases unmatched: 5. CDR3 DNA sequence: TGTGCCAGCAGCCTAGCGGGGGGGCCCAGCAATGAGCAGTTCTTC. It yields the protein CASSLAGGPSNEQFF. The whole variable domain, filled in from reference TRBV7-3 and TRBJ2-1, reads GAGVSQTPSNKVTEKGKYVELRCDPISGHTALYWYRQSLGQGPEFLIYFQGTGAADDSGLPNDRFFAVRPEGSVSTLKIQRTERGDSAVYLCASSLAGGPSNEQFFGPGTRLTVL.

Written as DNA, the CDR3 is TGCGCCAGCGGCTTGTCTCGGGACGGGACCCAGTACTTC. Translation: CASGLSRDGTQYF. The chain couples TRBV10-2 to TRBJ2-5; D might be TRBD1 or TRBD2, each matching 5 bases. Trimming stripped 8 bases from V and 7 bases from J, with 17 bases between. The germline V gene has CDR1 WSHSY and CDR2 SAAADI. The CDR3 is 13 amino acids.

This clonotype showed up many times. The J gene is TRBJ1-1, the V gene TRBV29-1, with D maybe TRBD1 (5 bases). CDR3 length: 12 residues. V was clipped by 5 bases and J by 0 bases, with 7 bases between them. Germline CDR1 and CDR2: SQVTM and ANQGSEA. The CDR3 DNA sequence: TGCAGCGTTCACAGGATGAACACTGAAGCTTTCTTT. Protein sequence: CSVHRMNTEAFF.

This clonotype was counted only a few times. The V call is TRBV28, the J call TRBJ2-1, with D tentatively TRBD2 (7 bases). The CDR3 has 13 residues. Deletions cut 4 bases from V and 9 bases from J, with 13 bases between. Germline V gene data show CDR1 as MDHEN and CDR2 as SYDVKM. CDR3 DNA sequence: TGTGCCAGCAGTTCCGGGGGGCTCTCTGAGCAGTTCTTC. Its protein is CASSSGGLSEQFF.

The chain uses TRBV12-3 or TRBV12-4 and TRBJ2-3, with TRBD2 matching 7 bases. The J segment lost 6 bases and the V segment lost 4 bases, leaving 7 bases of the junction unmatched. There are 14 residues in the CDR3. The CDR3 spells CASSSGLRADTQYF. CDR3 DNA: TGTGCCAGCAGTTCGGGACTACGCGCGGATACGCAGTATTTT.

The table lists this clonotype with many counts. This chain joins TRBV5-1 and TRBJ2-5; 12 bases align to TRBD1. The CDR3 has 14 amino acids. J lost 4 bases, V lost 4 bases, and 2 bases had no gene match. Germline V gene data show CDR1 as SGHRS and CDR2 as YFSETQ. CDR3 protein: CASSPGQGAETQYF. Written as DNA, the CDR3 is TGCGCCAGCAGCCCGGGACAGGGGGCAGAGACCCAGTACTTC.

This clonotype was observed a handful of times. This chain links TRBV4-3 with TRBJ2-7, with 12 bases aligning to TRBD2. From germline, CDR1 is LGHNA and CDR2 YSLEER. CDR3 length: 17 amino acids. Trimming cost V 3 bases and J 0 bases; bases outside gene matches: 6. Here the CDR3 reads CASSHASGGGSSYEQYF. As DNA, the CDR3 is TGCGCCAGCAGCCATGCTAGCGGGGGGGGGAGCTCCTACGAGCAGTACTTC.

The chain links TRBV24-1 to TRBJ1-5, with 7 nucleotides matching TRBD1. The CDR3 totals 13 residues. The germline CDR1 and CDR2 sequences are KGHDR and SFDVKD. The ends lost 9 bases at V and 7 bases at J; junction bases unmatched: 8. The CDR3 here is CATAQGWRQPQHF. The CDR3 DNA reads as TGTGCCACCGCACAGGGGTGGAGGCAGCCCCAGCATTTT.

The chain couples TRBV7-2 to TRBJ2-7; no definite D call. The CDR3 is 12 amino acids. V was pared by 4 bases and J by 2 bases, with 6 bases between. Germline V gene data show CDR1 as SGHTA and CDR2 as FQGNSA. For the CDR3, the DNA is TGTGCCAGCAGCTCACTTCCCTACGAGCAGTACTTC. Its translation is CASSSLPYEQYF.

This clonotype occurred many times. The chain employs TRBV12-3 or TRBV12-4 and TRBJ2-2, with D perhaps matching TRBD1 or TRBD2 (5 bases each). This CDR3 is 12 amino acids long. CDR3 protein: CAWDANTGELFF. CDR3 in DNA: TGTGCGTGGGACGCGAACACCGGGGAGCTGTTTTTT.

This clonotype occurred a few times. The chain uses TRBV5-1 and TRBJ1-4; no clear D. Germline loops: CDR1 SGHRS, CDR2 YFSETQ. The V and J ends lost 3 bases and 7 bases respectively, with 7 bases between them. This CDR3 region has 12 residues. This CDR3 is CASSSGFEKLFF. The CDR3 nucleotides are TGCGCCAGCAGCTCGGGTTTTGAAAAACTGTTTTTT. The full variable domain, rest sourced from reference TRBV5-1 and TRBJ1-4, is KAGVTQTPRYLIKTRGQQVTLSCSPISGHRSVSWYQQTPGQGLQFLFEYFSETQRNKGNFPGRFSGRQFSNSRSEMNVSTLELGDSALYLCASSSGFEKLFFGSGTQLSVL.

There are a few counts of this clonotype. CDR3 sequence: CASSLVALGANVLTF. Written as DNA, the CDR3 is TGTGCCAGCAGCTTAGTAGCGCTCGGAGCCAACGTCCTGACTTTC. The chain couples TRBV7-6 to TRBJ2-6, with a possible D match to TRBD2 (5 bases). The CDR3 sequence is 15 residues long. V dropped 1 base and J dropped 7 bases, with 11 bases sitting between them. Germline loops: CDR1 SGHVS, CDR2 FNYEAQ.

The rearrangement uses TRBV6-6 and TRBJ2-5, with 10 positions matching TRBD1. V lost 4 bases, J lost 5 bases, and 7 bases stayed unmatched. The germline V gene has CDR1 MNHNY and CDR2 SVGAGI (reference sequence). This CDR3 spans 15 amino acids. The CDR3 reads CASSFPGQGRETQYF. The CDR3 nucleotides read TGTGCCAGCAGTTTCCCGGGACAGGGGCGGGAGACCCAGTACTTC.

This clonotype was counted between two and nine times. V usage is TRBV5-1 and J usage is TRBJ1-1; TRBD1 aligns across 9 bases. The CDR3 is 14 residues long. The V segment lost 4 bases and the J segment 5 bases; nucleotides outside the gene matches: 6. The germline V gene encodes CDR1 SGHRS and CDR2 YFSETQ. The CDR3 DNA reads TGCGCCAGCAGCACGGGGACAGGGAGTACTGAAGCTTTCTTT. Encoded protein: CASSTGTGSTEAFF. Filled out from reference TRBV5-1 and TRBJ1-1, the complete variable domain reads KAGVTQTPRYLIKTRGQQVTLSCSPISGHRSVSWYQQTPGQGLQFLFEYFSETQRNKGNFPGRFSGRQFSNSRSEMNVSTLELGDSALYLCASSTGTGSTEAFFGQGTRLTVV.

The chain joins TRBV2 to TRBJ2-1; no clear D. V was clipped by 3 bases and J by 7 bases, with 4 bases between them. CDR1 SNHLY and CDR2 FYNNEI come from the germline V gene. The CDR3 is 11 amino acids. The CDR3 loop is CASSERNEQFF. The CDR3 DNA reads as TGTGCCAGCAGTGAGAGGAATGAGCAGTTCTTC.

This clonotype was counted a few times. V is TRBV4-1 and J is TRBJ2-6; no firm D call. Trimming pared 0 bases from V and 2 bases from J, leaving 8 bases between. The CDR3 length is 16 residues. Germline V gene sequence: CDR1 MGHRA, CDR2 YSYEKL. The CDR3 loop reads CASSQDAGAGANVLTF. In nucleotides, the CDR3 is TGCGCCAGCAGCCAAGATGCTGGGGCTGGGGCCAACGTCCTGACTTTC.

This clonotype was detected only a few times. This chain connects TRBV20-1 to TRBJ2-5; the match to TRBD2 covers 8 bases. The V and J ends lost 0 bases and 4 bases, in that order; junction bases with no gene match: 7. The CDR3 has 15 amino acids. Germline-derived CDR1 and CDR2 are DFQATT and SNEGSKA (reference sequence). The CDR3 DNA reads TGCAGTGCTAGAGATGAGCGGGGGAGCGGAGAGACCCAGTACTTC. Translated, it gives CSARDERGSGETQYF.

The CDR3 DNA reads as TGCGCCAGCAGCCAAGATTCGGCAGGTCCGAGGCCCCAGCATTTT. This gives the protein CASSQDSAGPRPQHF. This chain links TRBV4-3 with TRBJ1-5; D not resolved. Trimming removed 0 bases at V and 9 bases at J, with 15 bases between. Germline V CDR1 and CDR2: LGHNA, YSLEER. The CDR3 sequence is 15 residues long.

The rearrangement uses TRBV7-3 and TRBJ1-2; 12 nucleotides agree with TRBD1. Trimming cost V 0 bases and J 8 bases; bases outside gene matches: 10. CDR1 and CDR2 (germline): SGHTA, FQGTGA. This CDR3 spans 17 amino acids. The chain's CDR3 is CASSLTVAGQGAHGYTF. The CDR3 DNA reads as TGTGCCAGCAGCTTAACGGTCGCGGGACAGGGGGCGCACGGCTACACCTTC.

The chain joins TRBV7-6 to TRBJ2-2; D remains unclear. The V gene lost 1 base and the J gene lost 9 bases, with 9 bases spanning the gap. The CDR3 length is 13 residues. Germline CDR1 is SGHVS and CDR2 is FNYEAQ. CDR3 in amino acids: CASSLGQNRELFF. DNA of the CDR3: TGTGCCAGCAGCTTAGGCCAGAACCGGGAGCTGTTTTTT.

There are a few counts of this clonotype. V usage is TRBV12-3 or TRBV12-4 and J usage is TRBJ1-5, with TRBD1 matching 7 bases. The CDR3 is 13 residues long. The J segment lost 7 bases and the V segment lost 6 bases, leaving 6 bases of the junction unmatched. In nucleotides, the CDR3 is TGTGCCAGCAGCGCGGACAGGTTGCAGCCCCAGCATTTT. It translates to CASSADRLQPQHF.

The rearrangement uses TRBV7-6 and TRBJ1-2; D not resolved. Germline V gives CDR1 SGHVS, CDR2 FNYEAQ. The CDR3 contains 19 residues. V lost 2 bases and J 0 bases, leaving 22 bases between the germline ends. The CDR3 sequence: CASSLNDPDPTGANYGYTF. DNA for the CDR3: TGTGCCAGCAGCTTAAATGACCCGGACCCAACTGGAGCTAACTATGGCTACACCTTC.

A few counts support this clonotype. The rearrangement joins TRBV29-1 to TRBJ2-2; no clear D gene. Per the germline V gene, CDR1 is SQVTM and CDR2 is ANQGSEA. Trimming shortened V by 5 bases and J by 0 bases, and 7 bases separated the two germline ends. The CDR3 contains 13 residues. The CDR3 spells CSVIVSNTGELFF. CDR3 nucleotides: TGCAGCGTTATAGTCTCGAACACCGGGGAGCTGTTTTTT.

This clonotype was seen a handful of times. The gene calls are TRBV9 and TRBJ1-1; D possibly corresponds to TRBD1 (5 bases). Germline values: CDR1 SGDLS, CDR2 YYNGEE. V was cut by 0 bases and J by 6 bases, with 9 bases left in between. This CDR3 has 13 amino acids. DNA of the CDR3: TGTGCCAGCAGCGTAGCCCCAGGGTCTGAAGCTTTCTTT. This translates into CASSVAPGSEAFF.

This chain joins TRBV7-6 and TRBJ2-1; TRBD2 agrees at 10 bases. The CDR3 covers 17 residues. Germline V gene data show CDR1 as SGHVS and CDR2 as FNYEAQ. V gave up 2 bases and J gave up 5 bases; unmatched junction bases: 9. CDR3 DNA sequence: TGTGCCAGCAGCTTACGACCGGAGCGGGGGGGCCACAATGAGCAGTTCTTC. Translated, it gives CASSLRPERGGHNEQFF.

The chain is built from TRBV4-3 and TRBJ2-3, with D possibly being TRBD2 (5 bases). The V and J ends lost 3 bases and 2 bases respectively, with 15 bases between them. The germline V gene has CDR1 LGHNA and CDR2 YSLEER. The CDR3 extends over 16 amino acids. As DNA, the CDR3 is TGCGCCAGCAGCCAGAACCCGGGATTGGTCACAGATACGCAGTATTTT. Amino acids: CASSQNPGLVTDTQYF.

This clonotype was seen more than once but under ten times. V is TRBV23-1 and J is TRBJ1-6, with D unresolved. TRBV23-1 is reported as an ORF; its role is uncertain. This CDR3 region has 12 residues. CDR3 loop: CGFCRGNSPLHF. Here the CDR3 DNA reads TGCGGTTTCTGTCGTGGGAATTCACCCCTCCACTTT.

The chain uses TRBV4-1 and TRBJ2-1; D unresolved. This CDR3 contains 13 residues. The V and J ends lost 1 base and 3 bases respectively, with 4 bases between them. Per the germline V gene, CDR1 is MGHRA and CDR2 is YSYEKL. The CDR3 DNA follows: TGCGCCAGCAGCCAAGCGGGCTACAATGAGCAGTTCTTC. Residues: CASSQAGYNEQFF.